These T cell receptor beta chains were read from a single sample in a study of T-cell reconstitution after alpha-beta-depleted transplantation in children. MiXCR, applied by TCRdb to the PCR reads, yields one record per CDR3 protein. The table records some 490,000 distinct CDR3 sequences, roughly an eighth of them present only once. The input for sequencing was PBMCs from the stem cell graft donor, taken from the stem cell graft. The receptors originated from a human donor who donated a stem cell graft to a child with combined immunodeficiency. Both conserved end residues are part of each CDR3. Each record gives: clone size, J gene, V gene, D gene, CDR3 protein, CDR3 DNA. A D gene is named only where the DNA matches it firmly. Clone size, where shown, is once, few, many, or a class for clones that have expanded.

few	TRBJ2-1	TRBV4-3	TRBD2	CASSQDGTSGAEQFF	TGCGCCAGCAGCCAAGATGGGACTAGCGGGGCTGAGCAGTTCTTC
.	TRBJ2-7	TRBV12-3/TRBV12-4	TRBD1	CASSSPEKAGTATYEQYF	TGTGCCAGCAGTTCACCCGAAAAAGCCGGGACAGCCACCTACGAGCAGTACTTC
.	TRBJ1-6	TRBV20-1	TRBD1	CSATDRGNSPLHF	TGCAGTGCTACAGACAGGGGGAATTCACCCCTCCACTTT
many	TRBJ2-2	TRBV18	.	CASSPLDFTGELFF	TGTGCCAGCTCACCACTAGATTTCACCGGGGAGCTGTTTTTT
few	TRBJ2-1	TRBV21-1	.	CASSKGAGRGYNEQFF	TGTGCCAGCAGCAAAGGGGCGGGGCGAGGGTACAATGAGCAGTTCTTC
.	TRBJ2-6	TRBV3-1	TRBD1	CASSQDWGDRSSGANVLTF	TGTGCCAGCAGCCAAGATTGGGGGGACAGGAGCTCTGGGGCCAACGTCCTGACTTTC
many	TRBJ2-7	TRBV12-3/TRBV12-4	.	CASSLHTTYEQYF	TGTGCCAGCAGTTTACACACCACCTACGAGCAGTACTTC
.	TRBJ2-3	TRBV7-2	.	CASSSDPADTQYF	TGTGCCAGCAGTTCGGACCCGGCAGATACGCAGTATTTT
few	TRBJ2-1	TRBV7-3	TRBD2	CASSPRGGSANEQFF	TGTGCCAGCAGCCCCCGGGGGGGCAGCGCCAATGAGCAGTTCTTC
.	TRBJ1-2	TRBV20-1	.	CSARETGGYALGGYTF	TGCAGTGCTAGAGAAACAGGAGGATACGCACTGGGTGGCTACACCTTC
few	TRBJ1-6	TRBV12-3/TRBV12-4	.	CASSFLTGEDSPLHF	TGTGCCAGCAGTTTTTTGACTGGGGAGGATTCACCCCTCCACTTT
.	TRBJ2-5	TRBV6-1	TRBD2	CASKPAGGRETQYF	TGTGCCAGCAAACCAGCGGGAGGAAGGGAGACCCAGTACTTC
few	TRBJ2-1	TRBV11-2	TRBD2	CASSRSSGSPNEQFF	TGTGCCAGCAGCCGATCAAGCGGGAGCCCCAATGAGCAGTTCTTC
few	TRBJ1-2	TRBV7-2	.	CASSSPGGHYGYTF	TGTGCCAGCAGCTCCCCCGGGGGACACTATGGCTACACCTTC
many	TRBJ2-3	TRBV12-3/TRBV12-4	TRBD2	CASSPGTSSADTQYF	TGTGCCAGCAGCCCCGGGACTAGCAGCGCAGATACGCAGTATTTT
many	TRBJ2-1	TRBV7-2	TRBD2	CASSSTSGFINEQFF	TGTGCCAGCAGCTCAACTAGCGGATTTATCAATGAGCAGTTCTTC
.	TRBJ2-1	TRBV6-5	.	CASSWADHRSYNEQFF	TGTGCCAGCAGTTGGGCAGACCATCGGTCCTACAATGAGCAGTTCTTC
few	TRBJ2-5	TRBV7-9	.	CASSFGTTKTQYF	TGTGCCAGCAGCTTCGGGACAACGAAGACCCAGTACTTC
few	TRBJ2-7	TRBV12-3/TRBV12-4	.	CASGIFPYEQYF	TGTGCCAGCGGAATTTTCCCGTACGAGCAGTACTTC